This T cell receptor beta chain was profiled in a study of shared clonotypes between healthy human individuals. Overall study context: Per-donor plates numbered three CD4 naive, three CD4 memory, two CD8 naive and one CD8 memory. Study conclusions and caveats: With several donors compared, about 5.2% of naive CD4 clonotypes were shared. Naive subsets tended to show greater estimated richness than memory subsets.

On this clone: Its antigen is still unknown.

V lost 2 bases and J lost 6, with 14 bases in between. The V gene's germline CDR1 is MDHEN and CDR2 SYDVKM. This CDR3 is 15 amino acids long. The protocol was immunoSEQ multiplex PCR, while the TCRdb copy is restricted to in-frame clones and leaves out a portion. The sample records 90,000 to 130,000 clones, about 70% being singletons. The sample was memory CD8+ T cells sorted from blood. As to subset: CD45RO+ cells pooled with CCR7-negative TemRA cells. This clonotype was sampled from a woman in her twenties or thirties in good health. The rearrangement links TRBV28 to TRBJ1-5, with a possible D match to TRBD1 (6 bases). The CDR3, as DNA: TGTGCCAGCAGTTTAACCATGAAGGGGGGTCAGCCCCAGCATTTT. It yields the protein CASSLTMKGGQPQHF.